This T cell receptor beta chain was obtained from a study of blood T cells in healthy people across ages. Points from the study as a whole: Among long-lived donors, naive CD4+ cells were more numerous and diversity higher than in aged donors.

Primed by a sample-barcoded 5' primer and a J-beta primer mix, a second PCR proceeded for about 7 to 12 cycles. Each cDNA molecule received a tag from a template-switch adaptor that had 12 random nucleotides. Each of the samples gave a minimum of 2.5 million paired-end reads that contained CDR3. TCRdb used MiXCR to reprocess the 5' RACE reads, holding one entry per CDR3 protein. The table lists 1,800,000 or so distinct CDR3 sequences, roughly two fifths of them singletons. In this sample, this clonotype turned up a few times. The antigen is not known. CDR1 is DFQATT, CDR2 SNEGSKA, per germline (reference sequence). V was clipped by 4 bases and J by 6 bases; unmatched bases: 3. The CDR3 runs to 12 residues.

The sample was blood. The chain has TRBV20-1 and TRBJ1-2; TRBD1 aligns across 9 bases. This clonotype was obtained from a human donor in good health. CDR3 DNA: TGCAGTGCTATACGACAGGGGGATGGCTACACCTTC. It translates to CSAIRQGDGYTF.